This paragraph reports one T cell receptor (beta chain). Its antigen is undetermined. The data derive from a study of CD8+ T cells in alopecia areata. Germline values: CDR1 SGHTA, CDR2 FQGTGA. CDR3 size: 13 residues. V lost 5 bases and J lost 2; bases outside the gene matches: 3. TCR sequencing used cDNA made by reverse transcription of extracted RNA. Only in-frame clones appear in the TCRdb table, and some are missing; sequencing was by immunoSEQ multiplex PCR. The sample contains around 190,000 clones, more than 55% of which appear only once. General observations from the study: Lesional scalp exceeded normal scalp in clonality, especially in alopecia totalis/universalis.

Sorted populations comprised CD4+ and CD8+ T cells obtained from PBMCs. The material sequenced was CD8+ T cells sorted from blood. The source is a human donor in good health. The rearrangement joins TRBV7-3 to TRBJ2-7; TRBD1 matches 7 bases. In DNA form, the CDR3 reads TGTGCCAGCAGCCTCGGGACAGCCTACGAGCAGTACTTC. Translated: CASSLGTAYEQYF.